This T cell receptor beta chain is from a study of PD-L1 blockade in urothelial cancer. As for the study in general: About 85% of the 29 patients were males with bladder-origin urothelial cancer.

Germline CDR1 SEHNR, CDR2 FQNEAQ (reference sequence). V lost 5 bases and J lost 5, with 18 bases in between. CDR3 length: 16 amino acids. The time point was: pretreatment peripheral blood. The study enrolled patients with locally advanced or metastatic urothelial carcinoma. Per-patient samples, pretreatment and on-treatment, numbered 1 to 8. This clone occurred a few times. Repertoires were generated with immunoSEQ multiplex PCR, while TCRdb's copy carries only in-frame clones and drops some. The sample has around 92,000 clones, more than 80% seen once. The chain employs TRBV7-9 and TRBJ1-4; no definite D call. This TCR was sampled from an elderly woman with urothelial cancer. The specimen comprised PBMCs, sampled around atezolizumab (anti-PD-L1) treatment. The CDR3 DNA sequence: TGTGCCAGCAGCCCCGACTTCGGGGAGACAAATGAAAAACTGTTTTTT. This codes for CASSPDFGETNEKLFF.